This section outlines one TCR beta chain sequence together with its context. What it binds is unknown. The entry originates in a study of OX40 agonist ivuxolimab in advanced cancers. Study findings and constraints: Compared with others, partial responders at 0.1-3.0 mg/kg displayed clonal expansion among the lowest.

Using immunoSEQ multiplex PCR, the repertoire was profiled, and TCRdb retains in-frame clones only, with some absent. The table shows about 50,000 clones, with 80% occurring only once. The ends lost 6 bases at V and 7 bases at J; junction bases unmatched: 9. This CDR3 is built from 15 residues. CDR1 is SNHLY, CDR2 FYNNEI, per germline. The material was CD4+ or CD8+ T cells sorted from blood, obtained in a trial of the OX40 agonist ivuxolimab. The chain uses TRBV2 and TRBJ2-5, with 12 bases matching TRBD2. The clonotype was recovered from an adult with an advanced solid tumor such as melanoma, head and neck, liver or kidney cancer. The CDR3 DNA follows: TGTGCCAGCAGGGCTAGCGGGGGGGCTGGGGGGACCCAGTACTTC. Amino acid sequence: CASRASGGAGGTQYF.